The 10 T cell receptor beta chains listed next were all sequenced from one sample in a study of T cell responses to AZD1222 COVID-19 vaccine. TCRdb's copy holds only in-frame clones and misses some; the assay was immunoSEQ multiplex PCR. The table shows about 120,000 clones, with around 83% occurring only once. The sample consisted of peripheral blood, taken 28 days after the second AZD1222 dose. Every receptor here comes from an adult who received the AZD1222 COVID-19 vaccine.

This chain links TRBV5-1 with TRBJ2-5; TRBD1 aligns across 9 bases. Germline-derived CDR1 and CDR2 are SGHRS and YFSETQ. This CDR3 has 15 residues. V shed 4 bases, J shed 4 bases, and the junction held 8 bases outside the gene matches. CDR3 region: CASSLGTGQGETQYF. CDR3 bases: TGCGCCAGCAGCCTCGGCACGGGACAGGGAGAGACCCAGTACTTC.

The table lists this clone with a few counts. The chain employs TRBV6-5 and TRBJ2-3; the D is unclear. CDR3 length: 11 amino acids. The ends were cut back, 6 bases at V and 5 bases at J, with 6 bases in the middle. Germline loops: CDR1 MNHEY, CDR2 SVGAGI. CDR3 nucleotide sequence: TGTGCCAGCAGCCTCGGAGATACGCAGTATTTT. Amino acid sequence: CASSLGDTQYF.

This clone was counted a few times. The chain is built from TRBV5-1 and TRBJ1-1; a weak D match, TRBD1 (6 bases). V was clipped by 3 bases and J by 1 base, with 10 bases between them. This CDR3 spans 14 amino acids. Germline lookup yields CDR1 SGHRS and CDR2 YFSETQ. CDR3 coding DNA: TGCGCCAGCAGCTCCGGACAGCCGAACACTGAAGCTTTCTTT. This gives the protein CASSSGQPNTEAFF.

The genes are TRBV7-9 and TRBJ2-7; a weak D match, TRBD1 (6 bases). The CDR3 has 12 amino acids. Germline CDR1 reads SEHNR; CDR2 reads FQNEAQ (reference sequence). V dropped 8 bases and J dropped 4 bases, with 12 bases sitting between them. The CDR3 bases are TGTGCCAGCCGAAAACAGGGATACGAGCAGTACTTC. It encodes CASRKQGYEQYF.

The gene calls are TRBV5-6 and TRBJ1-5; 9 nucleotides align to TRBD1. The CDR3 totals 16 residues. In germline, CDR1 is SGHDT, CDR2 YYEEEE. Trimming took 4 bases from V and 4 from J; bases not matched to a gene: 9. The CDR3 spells CASSNWDRDLNQPQHF. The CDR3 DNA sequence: TGTGCCAGCAGCAACTGGGACAGGGATTTGAATCAGCCCCAGCATTTT.

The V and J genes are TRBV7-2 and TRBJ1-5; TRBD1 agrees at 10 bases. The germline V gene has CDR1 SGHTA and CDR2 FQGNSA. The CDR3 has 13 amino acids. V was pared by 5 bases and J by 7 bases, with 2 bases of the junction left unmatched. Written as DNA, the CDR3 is TGTGCCAGCAGCGCGACAGGGGGCCAGCCCCAGCATTTT. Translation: CASSATGGQPQHF.

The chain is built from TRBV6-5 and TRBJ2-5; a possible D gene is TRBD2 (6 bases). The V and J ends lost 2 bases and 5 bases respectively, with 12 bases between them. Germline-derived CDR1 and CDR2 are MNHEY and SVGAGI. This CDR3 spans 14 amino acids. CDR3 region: CASSYPGLTETQYF. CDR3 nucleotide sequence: TGTGCCAGCAGTTACCCGGGACTTACGGAGACCCAGTACTTC.

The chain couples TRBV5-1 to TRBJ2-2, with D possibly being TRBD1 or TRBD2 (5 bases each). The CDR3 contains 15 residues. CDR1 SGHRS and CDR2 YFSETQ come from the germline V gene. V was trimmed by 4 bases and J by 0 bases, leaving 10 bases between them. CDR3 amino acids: CASSQGPPNTGELFF. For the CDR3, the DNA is TGCGCCAGCAGCCAGGGACCCCCGAACACCGGGGAGCTGTTTTTT.

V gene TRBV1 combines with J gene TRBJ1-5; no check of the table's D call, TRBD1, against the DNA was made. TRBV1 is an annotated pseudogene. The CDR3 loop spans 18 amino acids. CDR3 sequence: CTSSQGRAIVYSNQPQHF. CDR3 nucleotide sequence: TGCACCAGCAGCCAAGGCAGGGCTATCGTCTATAGCAATCAGCCCCAGCATTTT.

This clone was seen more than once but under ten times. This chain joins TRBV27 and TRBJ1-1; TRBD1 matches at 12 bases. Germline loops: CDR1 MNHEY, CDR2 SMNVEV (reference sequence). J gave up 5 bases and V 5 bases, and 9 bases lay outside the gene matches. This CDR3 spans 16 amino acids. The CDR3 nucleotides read TGTGCCAGCAGTAAAACCGGGACAGGGGGCCTGACTGAAGCTTTCTTT. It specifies CASSKTGTGGLTEAFF.